Listed here are 5 T cell receptor beta chains from one sample, sequenced in a study of beta chain features in type 1 diabetes. Every bit of the isolated RNA underwent reverse transcription, so sequencing read expressed TCRB transcripts. Profiled with immunoSEQ multiplex PCR; TCRdb holds only in-frame clones, not every one. The sample shows 150,000 or so clones, around 10% of them seen only once. Specimen: central memory CD4+ T cells from blood. The receptors were gathered from a man aged 18 to 29 in good health.

This clone turned up a few times. This chain uses TRBV18 with TRBJ1-2; D is possibly TRBD1 (6 bases). Germline loops: CDR1 KGHSH, CDR2 LQKENI. V was shortened by 2 bases and J by 5 bases, with 21 bases between the two germline ends. The CDR3 contains 17 residues. The CDR3 loop reads CASSPSRQVIDSYGYTF. In nucleotides, the CDR3 is TGTGCCAGCTCACCAAGCCGACAGGTGATTGATTCGTATGGCTACACCTTC.

A few counts support this clone. The chain carries TRBV7-2 and TRBJ2-7; 10 nucleotides agree with TRBD2. The V and J ends lost 5 bases and 1 base, in that order; junction bases with no gene match: 5. This CDR3 is 15 amino acids long. Germline V gene sequence: CDR1 SGHTA, CDR2 FQGNSA. The CDR3 DNA is TGTGCCAGCAGCCGTTTAGCGGGAGGATCCTACGAGCAGTACTTC. Translated: CASSRLAGGSYEQYF.

The CDR3 DNA reads TGCGCCAGCAGCCCCCGACAGGGTGGGAGCAATCAGCCCCAGCATTTT. Its protein product is CASSPRQGGSNQPQHF. The V call is TRBV4-1, the J call TRBJ1-5; TRBD1 matches 7 bases. The ends lost 4 bases at V and 1 base at J; junction bases unmatched: 7. The CDR3 sequence is 16 residues long. CDR1 and CDR2 (germline): MGHRA, YSYEKL.

The gene calls are TRBV6-1 and TRBJ2-7; D unclear. Trimming stripped 8 bases from V and 2 bases from J, with 7 bases between. CDR3 length: 11 residues. Germline-derived CDR1 and CDR2 are MNHNS and SASEGT. The CDR3: CASGTPYEQYF. The CDR3 DNA sequence: TGTGCCAGCGGAACCCCCTACGAGCAGTACTTC.

This clone was found many times. The chain joins TRBV7-2 to TRBJ2-6; TRBD1 matches at 8 bases. Germline V gene sequence: CDR1 SGHTA, CDR2 FQGNSA. The V segment lost 4 bases and the J segment 4 bases; nucleotides outside the gene matches: 9. This CDR3 is 17 amino acids long. DNA for the CDR3: TGTGCCAGCAGCTCCCGACAGGGGAGGAGCGGGGCCAACGTCCTGACTTTC. Residues: CASSSRQGRSGANVLTF.